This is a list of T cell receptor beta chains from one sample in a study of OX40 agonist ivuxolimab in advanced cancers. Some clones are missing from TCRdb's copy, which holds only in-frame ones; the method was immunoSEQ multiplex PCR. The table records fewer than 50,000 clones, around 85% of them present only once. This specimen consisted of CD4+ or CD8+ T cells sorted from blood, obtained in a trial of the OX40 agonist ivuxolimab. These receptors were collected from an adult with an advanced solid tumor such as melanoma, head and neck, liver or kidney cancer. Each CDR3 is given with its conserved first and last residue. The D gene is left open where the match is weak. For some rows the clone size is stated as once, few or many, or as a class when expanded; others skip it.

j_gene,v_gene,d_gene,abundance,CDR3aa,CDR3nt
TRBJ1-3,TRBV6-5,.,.,CASSYSGSSGNTIYF,TGTGCCAGCAGTTACTCAGGGAGCTCTGGAAACACCATATATTTT
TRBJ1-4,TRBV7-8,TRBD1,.,CASSLNDRGGEKLFF,TGTGCCAGCAGCTTAAATGACAGGGGAGGAGAAAAACTGTTTTTT
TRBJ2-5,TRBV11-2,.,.,CASSRGGERETQYF,TGTGCCAGCAGTCGCGGCGGGGAGAGAGAGACCCAGTACTTC
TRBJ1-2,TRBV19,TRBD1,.,CASSMVVGQGGYGYTF,TGTGCCAGTAGTATGGTAGTGGGACAGGGGGGCTATGGCTACACCTTC
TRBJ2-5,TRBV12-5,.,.,CASAGQETQYF,TGTGCTAGTGCGGGCCAAGAGACCCAGTACTTC
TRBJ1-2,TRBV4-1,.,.,CASSQAGGLYGYTF,TGCGCCAGCAGCCAAGCCGGGGGGCTCTATGGCTACACCTTC
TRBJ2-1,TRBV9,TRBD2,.,CASSASGDHYNEQFF,TGTGCCAGCAGCGCCAGCGGGGACCACTACAATGAGCAGTTCTTC
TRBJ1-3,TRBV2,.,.,CASREEVANTIYF,TGTGCCAGCAGGGAGGAGGTCGCCAACACCATATATTTT
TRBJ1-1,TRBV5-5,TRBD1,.,CASSLASGGNTEAFF,TGTGCCAGCAGCTTGGCATCAGGGGGGAACACTGAAGCTTTCTTT
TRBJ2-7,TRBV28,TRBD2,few,CATLRGGSSYEQYF,TGTGCCACCCTTCGCGGGGGGTCGTCCTACGAGCAGTACTTC
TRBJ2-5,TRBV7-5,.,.,CVRSLEGQPQETQYF,TGTGTCAGAAGCTTAGAGGGACAGCCTCAAGAGACCCAGTACTTC
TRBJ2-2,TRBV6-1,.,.,CASSSGGANTGELFF,TGTGCCAGCAGTTCAGGGGGGGCGAACACCGGGGAGCTGTTTTTT
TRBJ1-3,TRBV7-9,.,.,CASSLEQGAGNTIYF,TGTGCCAGCAGCTTGGAACAGGGAGCTGGAAACACCATATATTTT
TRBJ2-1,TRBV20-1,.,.,CSARDRAEQFF,TGCAGTGCTAGAGATCGTGCTGAGCAGTTCTTC
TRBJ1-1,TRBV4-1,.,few,CASSQDQYRQGTEAFF,TGCGCCAGCAGCCAAGATCAGTACCGGCAGGGAACTGAAGCTTTCTTT
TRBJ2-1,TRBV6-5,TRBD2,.,CASRSLAGGYNEQFF,TGTGCCAGCAGGTCCCTAGCGGGGGGCTACAATGAGCAGTTCTTC
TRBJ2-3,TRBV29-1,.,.,CSVRTDTDTQYF,TGCAGCGTTCGGACAGACACAGATACGCAGTATTTT
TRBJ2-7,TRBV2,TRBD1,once,CASSTGADEQYF,TGTGCCAGCAGCACAGGGGCCGACGAGCAGTACTTC
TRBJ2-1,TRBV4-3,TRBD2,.,CASSQGLAGGPVDEQFF,TGCGCCAGCAGCCAGGGGCTAGCGGGGGGGCCGGTGGATGAGCAGTTCTTC
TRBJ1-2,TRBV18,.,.,CASSPRGNYGYTF,TGTGCCAGCTCACCAAGAGGAAACTATGGCTACACCTTC
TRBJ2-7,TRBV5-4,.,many,CASSPDSSYEQYF,TGTGCCAGCAGCCCGGACTCGTCCTACGAGCAGTACTTC
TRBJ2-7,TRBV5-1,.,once,CASRERPGTSSYEQYF,TGCGCCAGCAGAGAGCGACCCGGGACGAGCTCCTACGAGCAGTACTTC
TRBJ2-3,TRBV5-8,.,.,CASSLTGRSTDTQYF,TGTGCCAGCAGCCTAACAGGGCGCAGCACAGATACGCAGTATTTT
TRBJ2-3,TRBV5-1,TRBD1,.,CASTPMGQGADTQYF,TGCGCCAGCACGCCAATGGGACAGGGGGCAGATACGCAGTATTTT
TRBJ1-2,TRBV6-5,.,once,CASSYGGGYGYTF,TGTGCCAGCAGTTATGGGGGTGGCTATGGCTACACCTTC
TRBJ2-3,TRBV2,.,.,CASSPRATASTDTQYF,TGTGCCAGCAGTCCAAGGGCGACTGCTAGCACAGATACGCAGTATTTT
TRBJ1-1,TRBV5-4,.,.,CASSQKGVNTEAFF,TGTGCCAGCAGCCAAAAAGGCGTGAACACTGAAGCTTTCTTT
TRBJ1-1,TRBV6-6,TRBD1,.,CASSRADRGRTEAFF,TGTGCCAGCAGTCGGGCGGACAGGGGGCGCACTGAAGCTTTCTTT
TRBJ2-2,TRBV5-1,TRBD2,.,CASSQLPAGVNVGELFF,TGCGCCAGCAGCCAGTTACCAGCGGGAGTTAATGTCGGGGAGCTGTTTTTT
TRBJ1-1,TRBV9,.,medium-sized,CASSLRMTGGEAFF,TGTGCCAGCAGCCTCCGCATGACGGGGGGCGAAGCTTTCTTT
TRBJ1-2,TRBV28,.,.,CASSLRPGGEYGYTF,TGTGCCAGCAGTTTAAGGCCGGGGGGAGAGTATGGCTACACCTTC
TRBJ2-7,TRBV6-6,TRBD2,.,CASSRSGTRYEQYF,TGTGCCAGCAGTCGTTCCGGGACTAGGTACGAGCAGTACTTC
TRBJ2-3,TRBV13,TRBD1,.,CASRDRGRADTQYF,TGTGCCTCCCGGGACAGGGGGCGAGCAGATACGCAGTATTTT
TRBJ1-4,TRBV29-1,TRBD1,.,CSVGPQGAGEKLFF,TGCAGCGTTGGCCCACAGGGGGCAGGTGAAAAACTGTTTTTT
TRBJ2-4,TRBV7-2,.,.,CASSLGWSKNIQYF,TGTGCCAGCAGCTTAGGGTGGTCCAAAAACATTCAGTACTTC
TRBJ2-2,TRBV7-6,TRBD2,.,CASSLVAGGAGELFF,TGTGCCAGCAGCTTAGTGGCGGGAGGGGCCGGGGAGCTGTTTTTT
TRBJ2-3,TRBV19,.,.,CASSWGPDTQYF,TGTGCCAGTAGTTGGGGCCCAGATACGCAGTATTTT
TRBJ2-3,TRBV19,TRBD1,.,CASSIGQGQTQYF,TGTGCCAGTAGTATAGGGCAGGGACAGACGCAGTATTTT
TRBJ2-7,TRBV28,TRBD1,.,CASRPTGDEQYF,TGTGCCAGCAGGCCGACAGGGGACGAGCAGTACTTC
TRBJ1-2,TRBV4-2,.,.,CASSHQTGSERGYTF,TGTGCCAGCAGCCACCAGACAGGCAGCGAGCGTGGCTACACCTTC
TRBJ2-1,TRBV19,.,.,CASSTAMRNEQFF,TGTGCCAGTAGTACCGCGATGAGGAATGAGCAGTTCTTC
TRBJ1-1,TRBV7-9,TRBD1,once,CASSGDRGTEAFF,TGTGCCAGCAGCGGAGACAGGGGAACTGAAGCTTTCTTT
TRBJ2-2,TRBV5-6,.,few,CASSLMTALNTGELFF,TGTGCCAGCAGCTTAATGACAGCATTGAACACCGGGGAGCTGTTTTTT
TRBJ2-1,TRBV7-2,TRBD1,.,CASSLQGTGGSEQFF,TGTGCCAGCAGCTTACAAGGGACAGGGGGCAGTGAGCAGTTCTTC
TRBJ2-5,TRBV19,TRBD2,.,CASSAGGAGKETQYF,TGTGCCAGTAGTGCCGGGGGGGCAGGGAAAGAGACCCAGTACTTC
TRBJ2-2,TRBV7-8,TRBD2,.,CASSPRSSGIAGELFF,TGTGCCAGCAGCCCTCGTAGTAGCGGGATCGCCGGGGAGCTGTTTTTT
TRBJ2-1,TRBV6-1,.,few,CASSEGPGTRLLRAYNEQFF,TGTGCCAGCAGTGAAGGGCCCGGGACCCGGCTTCTAAGAGCATACAATGAGCAGTTCTTC
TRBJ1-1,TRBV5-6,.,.,CASSFAPWGGATEAFF,TGTGCCAGCAGCTTCGCCCCTTGGGGCGGGGCCACTGAAGCTTTCTTT
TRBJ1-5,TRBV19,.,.,CASSMAGQFNQPQHF,TGTGCCAGTAGTATGGCCGGACAGTTCAATCAGCCCCAGCATTTT
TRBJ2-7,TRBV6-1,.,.,CASSLEAGGSYEQYF,TGTGCCAGCAGCCTTGAGGCAGGGGGGAGCTACGAGCAGTACTTC
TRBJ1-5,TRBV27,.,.,CASSLGRVQPQHF,TGTGCCAGCAGTTTGGGTCGGGTTCAGCCCCAGCATTTT
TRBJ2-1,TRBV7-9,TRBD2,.,CASSQLAGGSNEQFF,TGTGCCAGCAGCCAGCTAGCGGGAGGGTCTAATGAGCAGTTCTTC
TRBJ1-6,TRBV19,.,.,CATRDGLKSPLHF,TGTGCCACCCGGGACGGCTTGAAGTCACCCCTCCACTTT
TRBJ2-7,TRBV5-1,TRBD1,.,CASSLHQGAYEQYF,TGCGCCAGCAGCTTGCATCAGGGGGCCTACGAGCAGTACTTC
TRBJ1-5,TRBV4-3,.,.,CASSQDRDQPQHF,TGCGCCAGCAGCCAAGATCGGGATCAGCCCCAGCATTTT